A single sample gave rise to the 8 T cell receptor beta chains below, sequenced in a study of siplizumab effects on memory and regulatory T cells. Assay used: immunoSEQ multiplex PCR; TCRdb lists only in-frame clones, some missing. This sample has roughly 110,000 clones, with around 93% found just once. Source material: non-Treg CD4+ T cells sorted from blood. The receptors here all came from a human donor in good health.

J is TRBJ2-7 and V is TRBV6-5; 8 bases are a match to TRBD1. This CDR3 is 12 amino acids long. Germline loops: CDR1 MNHEY, CDR2 SVGAGI. The junction had 2 bases not matched to a gene; V was cut back by 9 bases and J by 1 base. CDR3: CASRTGSYEQYF. The CDR3 DNA is TGTGCCAGTAGGACAGGGTCCTACGAGCAGTACTTC.

The chain recombines TRBV6-1 with TRBJ1-2; the match to TRBD1 covers 7 bases. The CDR3 covers 15 residues. Per germline, CDR1 MNHNS and CDR2 SASEGT. Unmatched junction bases numbered 19, after V lost 10 bases and J lost 8 bases. CDR3 residues: CATSGTVPSTGGYTF. The DNA for the CDR3 is TGTGCCACCTCGGGGACAGTGCCTAGTACGGGGGGCTACACCTTC.

This clone was counted once. The J gene is TRBJ1-2, the V gene TRBV7-9; tentative D call: TRBD1 (5 bases). The CDR3 is made up of 15 amino acids. Trimming pared 1 base from V and 7 bases from J, leaving 16 bases between. Germline assignment: CDR1 SEHNR and CDR2 FQNEAQ (reference sequence). The chain's CDR3 is CASSLVSAGLAGYTF. For the CDR3, the DNA is TGTGCCAGCAGCTTAGTTTCGGCAGGGCTCGCTGGCTACACCTTC.

For the CDR3, the DNA is TGTGCCAGCAGCTTGGGGGTTCCAGGGGCCCCCAATCAGCCCCAGCATTTT. It encodes CASSLGVPGAPNQPQHF. The chain links TRBV5-6 to TRBJ1-5; TRBD1 might be the D (6 bases). The CDR3 runs 17 residues. V lost 0 bases and J lost 3, with 16 bases in between. Germline V lookup: CDR1 SGHDT, CDR2 YYEEEE.

V and J are TRBV9 and TRBJ1-4, with 7 bases matching TRBD1. Germline values: CDR1 SGDLS, CDR2 YYNGEE. V dropped 0 bases and J dropped 5; count of bases not matched to a gene: 7. The CDR3 spans 16 residues. For the CDR3, the DNA is TGTGCCAGCAGCGTAGATTCGGGACAGAAAAATGAAAAACTGTTTTTT. Translation: CASSVDSGQKNEKLFF.

The rearrangement joins TRBV7-6 to TRBJ1-1, with 7 positions matching TRBD1. The germline V gene has CDR1 SGHVS and CDR2 FNYEAQ. Trimming removed 6 bases from V and 4 bases from J; junction bases left unmatched: 8. This CDR3 spans 14 amino acids. The CDR3 coding sequence is TGTGCCAGCAGTTCTACAGGGACAGCCACTGAAGCTTTCTTT. This encodes CASSSTGTATEAFF.

Here the CDR3 DNA reads TGTGCCAGCAGCGTAGGAACAGGGGGCTGGAATGAGCAGTTCTTC. It yields the protein CASSVGTGGWNEQFF. The chain is built from TRBV9 and TRBJ2-1; TRBD1 matches 9 bases. The CDR3 consists of 15 residues. V gave up 0 bases and J gave up 7 bases; unmatched junction bases: 5. CDR1 SGDLS and CDR2 YYNGEE come from the germline V gene.

The chain employs TRBV2 and TRBJ1-6, with no clear D. V lost 3 bases and J lost 2, with 11 bases in between. Germline CDR1 reads SNHLY; CDR2 reads FYNNEI. This CDR3 comprises 16 residues. This CDR3 is CASSDSGHPYNSPLHF. The CDR3 DNA follows: TGTGCCAGCAGTGATAGTGGTCACCCCTATAATTCACCCCTCCACTTT.